This TCR beta chain was identified during a study of cytomegalovirus exposure and HLA in healthy donors (dated by TCRdb to the late 2010s). Study-wide context: An earlier analysis of more than 550 of the donors reported approximately 260 Gb of sequence data and 100 million to 120 million unique TCR beta sequences obtained from some 200 million T cells. To predict cytomegalovirus infection status, the study brought together high-throughput TCR immunosequencing, statistical association of individual TCRs with disease status, and machine learning. The aim of the study was to test whether cataloging public T cell receptors could identify signatures of past pathogen exposure. A later analysis re-analyzed previously published TCR beta repertoires from 650 to 800 donors and added high-resolution HLA genotyping to study TCR occurrence patterns. Genome-wide SNP genotypes for about 60% of the roughly 670 donors were used in a later genetic analysis, which treated that subset as a discovery cohort. To decide whether each TCR beta V gene segment behaved as functional or pseudogenic, an earlier analysis of over 500 of the donors relied on high-throughput TCR beta sequencing. Typing coverage varied by locus: about 629-630 donors for A, B, C, DRB1 and DQB1; roughly 520 for DQA1; about 600 for DPA1; around 490 for DPB1. An early release covering about 600 HLA-typed donors comprised about 300 gigabases of sequencing data and 65 million to 100 million unique TCR sequences. The study profiled the T cell repertoires of hundreds of subjects by immunosequencing and related them to cytomegalovirus serostatus. Rather than using new phenotypic data, the later analysis identified candidate immune exposures from TCR beta sequences and from how often those sequences occurred across donors. Because of strong linkage in the cohort, four or five DR-DQ haplotypes were treated as single units for association and clustering. Every discovery cohort repertoire had been produced on one sequencing platform. The genetic ancestry cluster associated with self-reported Caucasian donors included about four fifths of the 398 genotyped donors. Among about 400 genotyped donors of the cohort, an average of approximately 220,000 unique TCR beta nucleotide sequences was sequenced per donor, of which about 18% were non-productive. In addition to the first cohort of 666 subjects, a separate validation cohort of 130 or so different subjects was used. Class I and class II HLA loci were covered by the typing at four-digit resolution. Donor age, sex, ethnicity and CMV serostatus were compiled alongside the repertoire data. Overall study results and their limits: The only immune exposure information available for the cohort was CMV serostatus. A few of the identified cytomegalovirus-associated TCR beta chains were confirmed in vitro to be specific for cytomegalovirus antigens. A later analysis found that most CMV-associated TCR beta chains appeared HLA-restricted, with HLA associations seemingly driven largely by CMV exposure. The study gave a list of about 150 TCR beta chains associated with cytomegalovirus. V-gene and J-gene trimming of TCR beta chains was associated with a missense DCLRE1C variant in a later genetic analysis, and the association was replicated in an independent cohort. Specific HLA alleles were associated with some 15,000 TCR beta sequences at a false discovery rate of 0.05 in a later analysis. In an earlier analysis of about 600 of the donors, most TCR beta V segments appeared in productive rearrangements about 87% or about 30% of the time, broadly matching IMGT annotations. In a later analysis, the rate of TCR association differed among HLA loci, with DRB1 alleles having the most associated TCRs and HLA-C alleles having the fewest. Linkage disequilibrium might explain the correlated functional status among segregating V segments, but an unknown experimental factor could not be ruled out. A later analysis reported that several top co-occurrence clusters appeared linked to parvovirus B19, influenza, CMV and Epstein-Barr virus. The authors suggested that the approach could potentially be generalized to other disease states and immunological phenotypes. In both the original and validation cohorts, the classifier was reported to diagnose cytomegalovirus status with high specificity and sensitivity. According to a later genetic analysis, donors in an Asian-associated ancestry cluster had fewer N-insertions in productive TCRs than the approximately 700-donor mean. A further reported finding was that TCR beta sequences accurately predicted the HLA-A and HLA-B alleles for most subjects in the first cohort. Some IMGT-functional V segments, including TRBV6-2 and TRBV6-3, could not be told apart with the 87-base-pair reads, so those segments were excluded. Presence/absence analyses assumed roughly uniform sequencing depth across donors, an assumption that may not hold. Most TCR sequences were seen in very few donors, while some public TCRs were found in many individuals. Strong co-occurrence of HLA alleles, especially DR and DQ, made assigning TCR associations to individual alleles difficult. Compared with equally common non-associated chains, HLA-associated TCR beta chains in a later analysis were more clonally expanded and had lower generation probabilities. Over 15 rarely observed V segments, including chromosome 9 orphons, were excluded from the earlier analysis of a few hundred of the donors because counts were too low. Because some donors lacked HLA typing at each locus, the association tests relied only on the typed subset. A cluster of highly shared sequence variants was judged likely to be a technical artifact of the sequencing pipeline. The cohort was sequenced for TCR beta chains only, and without alpha or paired-chain data the features that could be detected were limited.

In the case of this clone: Its antigen target is currently unknown. No clone much larger than this one lies a single base away; base qualities are absent.

The method behind the library was the immunoSEQ multiplex PCR assay. The multiplex PCR relied on a mix of 60 forward primers for TCR Vbeta segments and 13 reverse primers for TCR Jbeta segments. The CDR3 region of rearranged TCR beta genes was amplified from genomic DNA by a multiplex PCR assay. The Illumina HiSeq System was used to sequence the amplified TCR beta libraries as 87-base-pair reads. In the authors' own workflow: Across the 500 to 750 repertoires, a later analysis counted roughly 77 million unique TCR beta chains, around 11 million of which were shared by at least two donors. Raw reads were error-corrected and collapsed into unique sequences with a nearest-neighbor algorithm that merged closely related sequences to remove PCR and sequencing errors. CDR3 sequences were aligned to IMGT reference sequences to assign V, D and J gene segments. For a sequence to be retained, at least a six-nucleotide match to both a V gene segment and a J gene segment was required. Rearrangements were classified as productive when the CDR3 lacked stop codons and remained in frame with V and J, and all other rearrangements were classified as non-productive. CDR3 was defined by IMGT convention, running from the second conserved V-encoded cysteine to the conserved J-encoded phenylalanine. The earlier analysis of 500 to 750 of the donors excluded any sequence lacking an unambiguous match to a single V gene segment. In an earlier analysis of several hundred of the donors, V segments were called functional above 56.7% productive rearrangements and were called segregating when the between-donor standard deviation exceeded 5%. A statistical classification framework was built to diagnose cytomegalovirus status from the catalog of TCR beta chain sequences. V and J gene assignment, in a later analysis, came from comparing TCR nucleotide sequences with IMGT/GENE-DB human TR gene sequences. A later analysis assigned CDR3 sequences and most-parsimonious VDJ recombination scenarios with the TCRdist pipeline. In a later analysis, every TCR beta chain was defined by the combination of its CDR3 amino acid sequence and its V-gene family, and reads without a unique V-gene family were dropped. In a later analysis, fewer than 650 highly shared, low-generation-probability nucleotide sequences were removed to address suspected cross-contamination and a sequencing artifact. For each public chain, a later analysis derived a clonal expansion index from normalized ranks of inferred template counts within each repertoire. A later analysis computed generation probabilities with a VDJ recombination model fitted to out-of-frame rearrangements, and checked the results against IGoR. A later analysis scored TCR-TCR, TCR-HLA and TCR-CMV co-occurrence with hypergeometric tests, applying a repertoire-size bias correction to TCR pairs. A later analysis estimated false discovery rates by permuting HLA or CMV assignments 20 times. In a later analysis, co-occurring TCRs were grouped with DBSCAN, and TCRdist sequence similarity was added when clustering was performed within HLA-allele-positive subsets. Repertoires with fewer than 30,000 or more than 120,000 public chains were left out of co-occurrence clustering, as were several repertoires with anomalous nucleotide sharing. TCRdb stores this immuneACCESS table with in-frame sequences only. Part of the clones is absent; in the studies checked, under half of the shortfall reflects unresolved V genes, and no reason is known for the rest. V, J and clone size are taken as reported in that table, and D and trimming were inferred from the DNA itself. This sample lists some 90,000 clones; approximately 74% were detected once. The ten largest clonotypes hold under 3.5% of the sample.

The cohort was made up of 650 to 700 healthy bone marrow donors. All cohort members were sampled while nominally healthy, although unrecorded immune exposures were likely present. The donor was CMV seropositive and belonged to the group of 270 or so seropositive cohort members. Every donor gave a peripheral blood sample, and the peripheral blood mononuclear cells from that sample were used for TCR beta sequencing. Genomic DNA extraction from the blood cell samples was performed with the Qiagen DNeasy Blood Extraction Kit. For CDR1 and CDR2, the germline V gene (reference sequence) lists GTSNPN and SVGIG. Including cysteine and phenylalanine, the CDR3 has 13 amino acids. The entry retains the CDR3 DNA only, 39 bases that are in frame from base 1. V lost 0 bases and J lost 5 bases; the stretch between them is 10 bases long.

The TCR originated in a female donor in good health and CMV-seropositive. The sequenced material came from PBMCs. Here the chain combines TRBV30 and TRBJ1-1, with the D gene not confidently named. The CDR3 here reads CAWSVGSGTEAFF. The DNA is as follows: TGTGCCTGGAGTGTAGGGTCGGGGACTGAAGCTTTCTTT.